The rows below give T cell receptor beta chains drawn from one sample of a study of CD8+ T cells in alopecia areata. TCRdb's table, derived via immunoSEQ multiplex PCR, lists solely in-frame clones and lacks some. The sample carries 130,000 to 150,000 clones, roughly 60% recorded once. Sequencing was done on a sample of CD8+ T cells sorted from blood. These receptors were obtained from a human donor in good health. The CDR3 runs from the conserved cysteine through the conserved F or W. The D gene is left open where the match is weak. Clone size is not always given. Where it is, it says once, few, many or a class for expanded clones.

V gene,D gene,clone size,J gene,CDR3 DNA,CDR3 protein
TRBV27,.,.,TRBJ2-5,TGTGCCAGCAGTGAAGGGGAGACCCAGTACTTC,CASSEGETQYF
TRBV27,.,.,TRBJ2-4,TGTGCCAGCAGTGACGGGGACGGACAAAACATTCAGTACTTC,CASSDGDGQNIQYF
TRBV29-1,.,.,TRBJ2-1,TGCAGCGGATGGACGCAGAGCTCCTACAATGAGCAGTTCTTC,CSGWTQSSYNEQFF
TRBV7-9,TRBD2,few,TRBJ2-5,TGTGCCAGCAGCTTGTATGGCGGGAGCCAAGAGACCCAGTACTTC,CASSLYGGSQETQYF
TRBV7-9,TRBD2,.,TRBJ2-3,TGTGCCAGCAGCTTAGGGACTAGCGGGAGACCATCCACAGATACGCAGTATTTT,CASSLGTSGRPSTDTQYF
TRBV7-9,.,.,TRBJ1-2,TGTGCCAGCAGCCCTGTTCTGGGGCACTATGGCTACACCTTC,CASSPVLGHYGYTF
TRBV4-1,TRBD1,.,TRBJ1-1,TGCGCCAGCAGGATACCGGGACAGGTTCACCCTGAAGCTTTCTTT,CASRIPGQVHPEAFF
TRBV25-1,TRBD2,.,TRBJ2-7,TGTGCCAGCAGTCCCCTAGCGGCAAACTACGAGCAGTACTTC,CASSPLAANYEQYF
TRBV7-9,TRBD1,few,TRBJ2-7,TGTGCCAGCAGCTCGCCGGGACAGGGTGCCGAGCAGTACTTC,CASSSPGQGAEQYF
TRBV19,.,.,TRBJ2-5,TGTGCCAGTAGCTTCTCCTGGGGGGCGCAAGAGACCCAGTACTTC,CASSFSWGAQETQYF
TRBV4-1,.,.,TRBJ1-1,TGCGCCAGCAGCCAAGACGTGGTCACTGAAGCTTTCTTT,CASSQDVVTEAFF
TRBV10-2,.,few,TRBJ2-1,TGCGCCAGCAGTAAGATGGGCCTGGGCAATGAGCAGTTCTTC,CASSKMGLGNEQFF
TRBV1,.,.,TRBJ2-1,TGCACCAGCAGCCAGGCCTTAGCGGAAGAAAGGGATGAGCAGTTCTTC,CTSSQALAEERDEQFF
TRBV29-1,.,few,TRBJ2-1,TGCAGCGTCACGGCTAGCCCCCAATATGAGCAGTTCTTC,CSVTASPQYEQFF
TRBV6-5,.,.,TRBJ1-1,TGTGCCAGCAGTTACTCGATTGTAGGGATGAACACTGAAGCTTTCTTT,CASSYSIVGMNTEAFF
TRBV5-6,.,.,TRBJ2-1,TGTGCCAGCAGCTTGGCCAATGACAATGAGCAGTTCTTC,CASSLANDNEQFF
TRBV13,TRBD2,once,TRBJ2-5,TGTGCCAGCAGCCTCACCGGGACTAGCGGGACCCAGTACTTC,CASSLTGTSGTQYF
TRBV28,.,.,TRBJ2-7,TGTGCCAGTAAGGGGGGCTCCTACGAGCAGTACTTC,CASKGGSYEQYF
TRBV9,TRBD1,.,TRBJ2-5,TGTGCCAGCAGCAGACAGGGTATCCAAGAGACCCAGTACTTC,CASSRQGIQETQYF
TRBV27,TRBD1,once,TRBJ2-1,TGTGCCAGCAGCTCCGGGACAGGGAACAATGAGCAGTTCTTC,CASSSGTGNNEQFF
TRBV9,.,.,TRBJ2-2,TGTGCCAGCAGCGCCACAGGGTTGTGGAACACCGGGGAGCTGTTTTTT,CASSATGLWNTGELFF
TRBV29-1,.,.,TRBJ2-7,TGCAGCGTTGGGGAGGGGGCCTACGAGCAGTACTTC,CSVGEGAYEQYF
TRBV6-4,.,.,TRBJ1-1,TGTGCCAGCAGTGAGCGGACGAACACTGAAGCTTTCTTT,CASSERTNTEAFF
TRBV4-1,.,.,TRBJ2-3,TGCGCCAGCAGCCGCTCGGGTACGCAGTATTTT,CASSRSGTQYF
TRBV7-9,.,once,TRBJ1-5,TGTGCCAGCAGCTTATCCGACGGAAATCAGCCCCAGCATTTT,CASSLSDGNQPQHF
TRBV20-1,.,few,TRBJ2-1,TGCAGTGCTAGGGACTCCCCTAAGCAGTTCTTC,CSARDSPKQFF
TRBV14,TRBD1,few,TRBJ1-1,TGTGCCAGCAGCCAAGATCCCGGGACAGGGTTTGGCACTGAAGCTTTCTTT,CASSQDPGTGFGTEAFF
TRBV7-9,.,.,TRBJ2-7,TGTGCCAGCAGCTTGGGCTCCTACGAGCAGTACTTC,CASSLGSYEQYF
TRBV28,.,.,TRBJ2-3,TGTGCCAGCAGCTTAGCGGTCACAGATACGCAGTATTTT,CASSLAVTDTQYF
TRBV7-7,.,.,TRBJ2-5,TGTGCTAGCAGCTTAGCGCGGGGCCACCAAGAGACCCAGTACTTC,CASSLARGHQETQYF
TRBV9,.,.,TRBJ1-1,TGTGCCAGCAGCGCCTACATGGGCGGAAACACTGAAGCTTTCTTT,CASSAYMGGNTEAFF
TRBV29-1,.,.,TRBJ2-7,TGCAGCGTTGAGCAAACGTATGAGCAGTACTTC,CSVEQTYEQYF
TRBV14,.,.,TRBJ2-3,TGTGCCAGCAGCCAAGGTCTCACAGATACGCAGTATTTT,CASSQGLTDTQYF